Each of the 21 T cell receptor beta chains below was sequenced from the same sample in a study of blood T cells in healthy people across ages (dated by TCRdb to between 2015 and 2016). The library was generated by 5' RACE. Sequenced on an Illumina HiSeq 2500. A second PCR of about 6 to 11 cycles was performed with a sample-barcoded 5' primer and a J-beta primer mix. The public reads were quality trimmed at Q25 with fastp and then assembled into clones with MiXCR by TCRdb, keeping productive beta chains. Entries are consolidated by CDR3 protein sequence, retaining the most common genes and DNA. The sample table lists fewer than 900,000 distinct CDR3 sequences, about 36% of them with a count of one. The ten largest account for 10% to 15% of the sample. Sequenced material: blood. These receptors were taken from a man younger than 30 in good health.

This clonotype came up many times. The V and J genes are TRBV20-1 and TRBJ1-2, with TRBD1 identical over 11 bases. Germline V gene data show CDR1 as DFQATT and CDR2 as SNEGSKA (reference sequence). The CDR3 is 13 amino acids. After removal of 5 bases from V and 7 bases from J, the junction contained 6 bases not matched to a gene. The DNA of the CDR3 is TGCAGTGCTCCACTGGGACAGGGGGTTGGCTACACCTTC. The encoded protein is CSAPLGQGVGYTF.

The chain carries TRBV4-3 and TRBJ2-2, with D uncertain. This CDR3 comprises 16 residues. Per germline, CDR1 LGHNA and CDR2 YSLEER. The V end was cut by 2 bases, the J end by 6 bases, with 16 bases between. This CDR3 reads CASSQRGRLGAGELFF. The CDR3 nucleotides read TGCGCCAGCAGCCAAAGAGGAAGGTTGGGCGCCGGGGAGCTGTTTTTT.

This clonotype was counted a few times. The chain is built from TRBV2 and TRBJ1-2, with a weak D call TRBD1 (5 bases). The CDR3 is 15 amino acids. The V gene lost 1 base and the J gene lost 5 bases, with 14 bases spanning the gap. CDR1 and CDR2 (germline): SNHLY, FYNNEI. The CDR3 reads CASSEDPLGVYGYTF. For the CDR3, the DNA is TGTGCCAGCAGTGAAGACCCCCTGGGGGTTTATGGCTACACCTTC.

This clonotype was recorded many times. The chain's CDR3 is CSASLGIGETQYF. CDR3 coding DNA: TGCAGTGCTAGTTTGGGCATTGGAGAGACCCAGTACTTC. The rearrangement uses TRBV20-1 and TRBJ2-5, with unresolved D. The germline V gene has CDR1 DFQATT and CDR2 SNEGSKA (reference sequence). The CDR3 runs to 13 residues. Trimming left V 3 bases short and J 4 bases short, with 12 bases between.

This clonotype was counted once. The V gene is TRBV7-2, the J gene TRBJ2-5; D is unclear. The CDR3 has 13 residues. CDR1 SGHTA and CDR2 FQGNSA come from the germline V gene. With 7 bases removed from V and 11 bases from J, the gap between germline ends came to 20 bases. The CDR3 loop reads CASTGPTVNEQYF. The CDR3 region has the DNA TGTGCCAGCACCGGACCAACCGTCAATGAGCAGTACTTC.

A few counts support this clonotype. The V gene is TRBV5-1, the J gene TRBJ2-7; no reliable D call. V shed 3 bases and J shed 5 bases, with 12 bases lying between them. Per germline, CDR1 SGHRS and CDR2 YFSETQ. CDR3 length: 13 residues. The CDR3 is CASSWPYMNEQYF. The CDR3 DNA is TGCGCCAGCAGCTGGCCCTACATGAACGAGCAGTACTTC.

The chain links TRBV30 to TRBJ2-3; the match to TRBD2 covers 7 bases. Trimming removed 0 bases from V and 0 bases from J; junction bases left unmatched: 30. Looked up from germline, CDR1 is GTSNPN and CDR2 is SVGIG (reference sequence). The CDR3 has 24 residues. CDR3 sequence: CAWSVRRGNHPTGGGKASTDTQYF. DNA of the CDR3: TGTGCCTGGAGTGTACGCCGGGGCAACCACCCAACTGGCGGGGGAAAAGCTAGCACAGATACGCAGTATTTT.

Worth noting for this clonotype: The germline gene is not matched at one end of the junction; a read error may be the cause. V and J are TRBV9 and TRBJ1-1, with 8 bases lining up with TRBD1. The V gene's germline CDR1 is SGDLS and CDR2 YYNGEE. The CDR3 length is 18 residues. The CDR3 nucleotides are TGTGCCTGCAGCGAGGGACAGGCGGCACCAGGGATGAACACTGAAGCTTTCTTT. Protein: CACSEGQAAPGMNTEAFF.

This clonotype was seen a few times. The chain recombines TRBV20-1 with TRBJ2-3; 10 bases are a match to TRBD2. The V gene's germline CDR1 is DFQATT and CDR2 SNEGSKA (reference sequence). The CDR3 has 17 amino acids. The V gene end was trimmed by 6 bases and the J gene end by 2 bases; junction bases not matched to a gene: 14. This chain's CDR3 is CSAHDLRTSGFTDTQYF. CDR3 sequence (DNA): TGCAGTGCACACGATCTCCGGACTAGCGGCTTCACAGATACGCAGTATTTT.

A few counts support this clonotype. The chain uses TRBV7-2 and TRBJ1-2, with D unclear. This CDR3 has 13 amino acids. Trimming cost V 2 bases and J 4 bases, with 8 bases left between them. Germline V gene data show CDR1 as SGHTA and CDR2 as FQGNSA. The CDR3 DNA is TGTGCCAGCAGCTTATGGGAAGTCTATGGCTACACCTTC. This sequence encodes CASSLWEVYGYTF.

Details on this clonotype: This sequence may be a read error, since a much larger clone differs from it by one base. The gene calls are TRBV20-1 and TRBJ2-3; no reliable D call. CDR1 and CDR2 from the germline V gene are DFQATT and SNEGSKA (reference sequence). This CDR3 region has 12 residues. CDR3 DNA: TGCAGTGCTATCGATAGCACAGATATGCAGTATTTT. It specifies CSAIDSTDMQYF.

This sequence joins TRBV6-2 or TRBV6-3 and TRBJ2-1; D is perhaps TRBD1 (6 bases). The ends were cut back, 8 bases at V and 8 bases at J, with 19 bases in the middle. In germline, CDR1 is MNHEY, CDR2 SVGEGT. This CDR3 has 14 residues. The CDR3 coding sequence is TGTGCCAGCTGGAAGACAGGTGTACAATATGAGCAGTTCTTC. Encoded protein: CASWKTGVQYEQFF.

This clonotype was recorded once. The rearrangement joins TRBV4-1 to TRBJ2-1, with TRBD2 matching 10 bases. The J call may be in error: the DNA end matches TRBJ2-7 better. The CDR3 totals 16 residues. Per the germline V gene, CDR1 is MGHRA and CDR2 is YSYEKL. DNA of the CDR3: TGCGCCAGCAGCCTAAGCGGGGGGGCGGGATACAATGAGCAGTACTTC. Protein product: CASSLSGGAGYNEQYF.

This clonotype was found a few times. DNA of the CDR3: TGTGCCAGCAGCTTAGCGCGTGACGGTCAAGCTAACTATGGCTACACCTTC. Translation gives CASSLARDGQANYGYTF. The chain is built from TRBV7-9 and TRBJ1-2; no clear D gene. Trimming stripped 0 bases from V and 0 bases from J, with 14 bases between. In germline, CDR1 is SEHNR, CDR2 FQNEAQ (reference sequence). CDR3 length: 17 residues.

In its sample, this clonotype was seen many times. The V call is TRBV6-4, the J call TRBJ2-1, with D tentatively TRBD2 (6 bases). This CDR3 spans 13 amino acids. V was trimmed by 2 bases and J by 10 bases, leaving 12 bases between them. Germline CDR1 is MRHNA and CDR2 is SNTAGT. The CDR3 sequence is CASSDGTGREQFF. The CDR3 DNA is TGTGCCAGCAGTGACGGGACTGGAAGAGAGCAGTTCTTC.

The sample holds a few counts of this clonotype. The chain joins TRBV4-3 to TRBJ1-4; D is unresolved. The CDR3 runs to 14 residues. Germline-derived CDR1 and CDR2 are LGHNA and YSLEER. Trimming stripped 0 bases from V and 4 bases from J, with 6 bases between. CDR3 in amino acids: CASSQDLYNEKLFF. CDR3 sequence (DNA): TGCGCCAGCAGCCAAGATTTATATAATGAAAAACTGTTTTTT.

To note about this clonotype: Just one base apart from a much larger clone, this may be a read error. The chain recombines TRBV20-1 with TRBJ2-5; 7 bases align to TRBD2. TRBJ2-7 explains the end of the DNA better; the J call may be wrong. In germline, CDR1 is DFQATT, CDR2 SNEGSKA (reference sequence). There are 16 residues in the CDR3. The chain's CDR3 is CSARDWEGPQSCEQYF. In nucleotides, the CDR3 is TGCAGTGCTAGAGATTGGGAGGGGCCCCAATCCTGCGAGCAGTACTTC.

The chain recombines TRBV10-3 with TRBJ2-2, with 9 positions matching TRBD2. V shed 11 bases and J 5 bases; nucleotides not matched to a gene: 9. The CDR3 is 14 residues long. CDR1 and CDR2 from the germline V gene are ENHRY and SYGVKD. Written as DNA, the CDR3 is TGTGCCGTCGGACTAGCGCAGGGGACCGGGGAGCTGTTTTTT. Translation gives CAVGLAQGTGELFF.

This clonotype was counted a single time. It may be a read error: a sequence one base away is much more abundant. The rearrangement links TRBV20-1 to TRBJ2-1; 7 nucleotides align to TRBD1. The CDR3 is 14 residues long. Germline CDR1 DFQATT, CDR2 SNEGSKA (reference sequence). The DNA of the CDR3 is TGCAGTGCTAGAGATCGGGACAGTTACAAGGAGCAGTTCTTC. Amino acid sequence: CSARDRDSYKEQFF.

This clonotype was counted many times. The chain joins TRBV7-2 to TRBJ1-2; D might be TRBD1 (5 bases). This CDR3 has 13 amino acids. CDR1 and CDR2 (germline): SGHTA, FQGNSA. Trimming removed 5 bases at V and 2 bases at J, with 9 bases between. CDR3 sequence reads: CASSPRDNYGYTF. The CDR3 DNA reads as TGTGCCAGCAGCCCCCGGGACAACTATGGCTACACCTTC.

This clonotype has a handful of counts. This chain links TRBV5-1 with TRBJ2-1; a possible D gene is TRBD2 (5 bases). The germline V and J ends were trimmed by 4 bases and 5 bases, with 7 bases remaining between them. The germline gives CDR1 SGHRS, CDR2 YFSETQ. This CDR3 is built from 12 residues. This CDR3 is CASSEGNNEQFF. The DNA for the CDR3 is TGCGCCAGCAGCGAGGGAAACAATGAGCAGTTCTTC.